This T cell receptor (beta chain) was documented in a study of blood T cell repertoires in COVID-19 (dated by TCRdb to about 2020). With respect to the entire study: Collaborator samples came from the United States, Italy and Spain and covered acute and convalescent phases of COVID-19. The material from the prospective study consisted of cDNA or gDNA derived from T cells, B-cell-depleted T cells, or PBMCs. Where available, HLA class I and class II types were taken from metadata supplied by the sample provider and were not determined by assay-based typing. The repertoires were made available in a free public database intended to serve as a resource for research on the immune response to SARS-CoV-2. Samples were obtained from the ongoing ImmuneRACE study (first 160 participants) and from over 1,000 subjects provided by 6 global collaborators. The dataset comprised deeply sampled blood TCRbeta repertoires from subjects exposed to, actively infected with, or recovered from COVID-19. The sample metadata nearly always contained a de-identified subject ID, COVID-19 status, age in years and sex.

Findings and caveats that apply to the study as a whole: The quantity of clinical and demographic metadata differed by source and by participant and was supplied without curation.

The collaborating institutions used their own protocols to collect whole blood in K2EDTA tubes. For TCRbeta analysis, collaborators shipped samples as frozen whole blood, isolated PBMCs, or DNA extracted from either of those sample types. For this clone: It has no known antigen specificity. Base qualities are not provided; no much larger clone lies one nucleotide away.

The immunoSEQ Assay, a bias-controlled multiplex PCR, was used to amplify TCRbeta CDR3 regions from genomic DNA. On the authors' methods: The number of nucleated cells in each sample was estimated from the amplification of reference gene primers within the assay. To quantify the absolute abundance of each unique TCRbeta CDR3 rearrangement, sequence reads were collapsed and filtered. For each sample, productive Simpson clonality was calculated by taking the square root of Simpson's diversity index across productive rearrangements. TCRdb took over this immuneACCESS table, retaining in-frame rearrangements with V and J assigned. Such tables are incomplete; in checked studies, under half of the missing clones stem from an unresolved V gene, and the remainder is unexplained. V and J calls and clone size follow that table, whereas D and trimming were derived from the DNA. Counted in this sample were 200,000 to 250,000 clones; approximately 80% of them appeared once. Clones ranked in the top ten supply 6.5% to 9% of the sample.

This sequence originates from a woman aged 45-65 years with acute or convalescent COVID-19. Sample: peripheral blood.

CDR3 sequence: CASNPGQGHGYTF. Read as DNA, the sequence is TGCGCCAGCAATCCGGGACAGGGGCATGGCTACACCTTC. The rearranged chain carries TRBV5-1 and TRBJ1-2, and TRBD1 matches 10 of the central bases. CDR1 and CDR2 were assigned from the germline V gene as SGHRS and YFSETQ. From its cysteine to its phenylalanine, the CDR3 spans 13 amino acids. Here the CDR3 DNA is all that survives: 39 bases in frame from base 1. Here V drops 6 bases and J drops 6 bases, and the junction holds 5 bases not matched to any gene. Supplemented by the reference TRBV5-1 and TRBJ1-2 proteins around the CDR3, the complete variable domain is KAGVTQTPRYLIKTRGQQVTLSCSPISGHRSVSWYQQTPGQGLQFLFEYFSETQRNKGNFPGRFSGRQFSNSRSEMNVSTLELGDSALYLCASNPGQGHGYTFGSGTRLTVV.